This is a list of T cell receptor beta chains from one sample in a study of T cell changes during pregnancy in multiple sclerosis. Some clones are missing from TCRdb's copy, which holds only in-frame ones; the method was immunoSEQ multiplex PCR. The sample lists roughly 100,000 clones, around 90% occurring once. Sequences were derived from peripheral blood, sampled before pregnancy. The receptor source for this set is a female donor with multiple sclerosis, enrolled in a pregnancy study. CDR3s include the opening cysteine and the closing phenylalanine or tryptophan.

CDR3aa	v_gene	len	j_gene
CASSAGGRPHGTYEQYF	TRBV25-1	17	TRBJ2-7
CASSRTSGSYEQYF	TRBV18	14	TRBJ2-7
CSVGTSGQAIEQFF	TRBV29-1	14	TRBJ2-1
CASSLGGGLNEKLFF	TRBV5-4	15	TRBJ1-4
CASRDLAGGFTDTQYF	TRBV7-9	16	TRBJ2-3
CASSEARASADTQYF	TRBV2	15	TRBJ2-3
CASSSAGAPLHF	TRBV27	12	TRBJ1-6
CASSYASGGATGELFF	TRBV6-5	16	TRBJ2-2
CAWSRGQANTGELFF	TRBV30	15	TRBJ2-2
CASSPDRVSPGELFF	TRBV7-8	15	TRBJ2-2
CAWTLGAGGQETQYF	TRBV30	15	TRBJ2-5
CASSIMSLDSGYNSPLHF	TRBV19	18	TRBJ1-6
CATTLGGVHTEAFF	TRBV2	14	TRBJ1-1
CANPTDRAHSPLHF	TRBV2	14	TRBJ1-6
CASSPRGSSNQPQHF	TRBV27	15	TRBJ1-5
CAISESYRGNYGYTF	TRBV10-3	15	TRBJ1-2
CASTRSHEQYF	TRBV6-1	11	TRBJ2-7
CASSSSAYEQYF	TRBV6-6	12	TRBJ2-7
CASSLSGFSTDTQYF	TRBV9	15	TRBJ2-3
CASTPRDMAYEQYF	TRBV2	14	TRBJ2-7
CASSADNNQPQHF	TRBV2	13	TRBJ1-5
CASSQSVGELFF	TRBV14	12	TRBJ2-2
CASSLWSGTVISYEQYF	TRBV7-2	17	TRBJ2-7
CASSPTGTVNYGYTF	TRBV4-3	15	TRBJ1-2
CASSPGTF	TRBV6-5	8	TRBJ1-2
CASGWTSSYNEQFF	TRBV7-2	14	TRBJ2-1
CASSLTVRDRSSNTGELFF	TRBV28	19	TRBJ2-2
CASSVTTGLAAEQYF	TRBV9	15	TRBJ2-7
CASSYSSVLVIHEQYF	TRBV6-5	16	TRBJ2-7
CASSLDAGFGELFF	TRBV7-3	14	TRBJ2-2
CASSARGGIHEQYF	TRBV13	14	TRBJ2-7
CASTNGQLLLNTEAFF	TRBV19	16	TRBJ1-1
CASSPQAGGITYEQYF	TRBV18	16	TRBJ2-7
CASSHTDTQYF	TRBV6-6	11	TRBJ2-3
CASSLGQGNTPLHF	TRBV7-9	14	TRBJ1-6
CASSIKDKTYEQYF	TRBV19	14	TRBJ2-7
CASSLRSGKTGELFF	TRBV7-2	15	TRBJ2-2
CASTPGGSGNTIYF	TRBV28	14	TRBJ1-3
CASSYGRTGTEQYF	TRBV6-5	14	TRBJ2-7
CSGSGTGGRETQYF	TRBV29-1	14	TRBJ2-5
CASISQGREDYGYTF	TRBV19	15	TRBJ1-2
CASLTGDFAKNIQYF	TRBV28	15	TRBJ2-4
CASSVGVAQGNSEAFF	TRBV9	16	TRBJ1-1
CATDPGGGWTGELFF	TRBV19	15	TRBJ2-2
CASSSGGFYEQYF	TRBV9	13	TRBJ2-7
CASSLYPRVAGGLTDTQYF	TRBV7-2	19	TRBJ2-3
CASSTSSGSYNEQFF	TRBV19	15	TRBJ2-1
CASSPRTSGEIYYNEQFF	TRBV4-3	18	TRBJ2-1
CASSSTWGGTQETQYF	TRBV7-2	16	TRBJ2-5
CASSYPGSSNYGYTF	TRBV19	15	TRBJ1-2
CASSLEGSQETQYF	TRBV5-1	14	TRBJ2-5
CASSLGREFSYNEQFF	TRBV14	16	TRBJ2-1
CATSRDPGREDEKLFF	TRBV15	16	TRBJ1-4
CASSTGGPSGELFF	TRBV4-1	14	TRBJ2-2